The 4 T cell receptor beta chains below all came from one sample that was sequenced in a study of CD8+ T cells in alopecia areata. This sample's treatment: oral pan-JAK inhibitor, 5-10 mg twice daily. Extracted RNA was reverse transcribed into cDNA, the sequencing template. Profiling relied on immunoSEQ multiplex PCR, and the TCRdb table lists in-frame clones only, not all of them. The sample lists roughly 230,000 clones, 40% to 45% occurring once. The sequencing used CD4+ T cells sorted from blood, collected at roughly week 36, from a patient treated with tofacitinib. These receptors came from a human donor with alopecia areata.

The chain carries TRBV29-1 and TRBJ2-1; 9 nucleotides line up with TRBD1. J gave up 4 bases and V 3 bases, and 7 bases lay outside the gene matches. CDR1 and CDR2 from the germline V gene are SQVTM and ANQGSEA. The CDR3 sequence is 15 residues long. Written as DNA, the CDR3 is TGCAGCGTTGACCCGGGACAGGGCCCGTACAATGAGCAGTTCTTC. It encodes CSVDPGQGPYNEQFF.

This CDR3 is CAISAGTPSEAFF. CDR3 sequence (DNA): TGTGCCATCAGTGCCGGGACCCCTTCCGAAGCTTTCTTT. The rearrangement joins TRBV10-3 to TRBJ1-1, with D possibly TRBD1 on 5 matching bases. Germline V lookup: CDR1 ENHRY, CDR2 SYGVKD. V was cut by 4 bases and J by 8 bases, with 14 bases left in between. The CDR3 is made up of 13 amino acids.

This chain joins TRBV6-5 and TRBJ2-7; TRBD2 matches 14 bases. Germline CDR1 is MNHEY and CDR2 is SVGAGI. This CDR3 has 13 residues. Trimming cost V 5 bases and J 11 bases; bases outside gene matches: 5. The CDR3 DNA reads TGTGCCAGCAGTCAGACTAGCGGGAGGGCCGAGTACTTC. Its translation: CASSQTSGRAEYF.

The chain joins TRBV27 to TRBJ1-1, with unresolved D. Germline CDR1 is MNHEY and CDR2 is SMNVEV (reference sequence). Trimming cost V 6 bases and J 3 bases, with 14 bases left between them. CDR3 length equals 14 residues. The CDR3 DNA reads TGTGCCAGCAGACTCACCCCCGGGGACACTGAAGCTTTCTTT. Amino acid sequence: CASRLTPGDTEAFF.